These 21 T cell receptor beta chains were all obtained from the same sample, sequenced in a study of regulatory T cells in long-lasting Graves disease. The TCR beta library used iRepertoire HTBI primers with Arm-PCR amplification of CDR3. From the multiplex PCR reads, TCRdb called clonotypes with MiXCR, one entry per CDR3 protein. Here the sample spans about 470,000 distinct CDR3 sequences, about 20% being singletons. Sample time point: persistent/refractory GD, antithyroid drugs over 5 years with positive TRAb. Making the TCR library involved RNA that had been extracted from PBMCs. Source: peripheral blood mononuclear cells (PBMCs), taken when the disease was refractory, from a patient treated with antithyroid drugs. The source of these receptors is a female donor with Graves disease.

In this sample, this clonotype turned up many times. The J gene is TRBJ1-1, the V gene TRBV28; TRBD1 is a possible D gene (5 bases). The length of the CDR3 is 12 residues. Germline CDR1 and CDR2: MDHEN and SYDVKM. Trimming took 6 bases from V and 7 from J, leaving 12 bases between them. The CDR3 sequence: CASRQTVVEAFF. CDR3 in DNA: TGTGCCAGCAGACAGACAGTCGTTGAAGCTTTCTTT.

The V call is TRBV7-9, the J call TRBJ2-5; 8 positions agree with TRBD2. V shed 5 bases and J 2 bases; nucleotides not matched to a gene: 19. The germline CDR1 and CDR2 sequences are SEHNR and FQNEAQ (reference sequence). The CDR3 has 19 residues. CDR3 sequence: CASSPAGGPTQHPQETQYF. The CDR3 DNA reads as TGTGCCAGCAGCCCCGCGGGAGGCCCAACCCAACACCCTCAAGAGACCCAGTACTTC.

The CDR3 region is CASSLEIYEQYF. The CDR3 DNA reads TGTGCCAGCAGCTTAGAGATCTACGAGCAGTACTTC. The V gene is TRBV7-9, the J gene TRBJ2-7; no clear D gene. Germline V gene lookup returns CDR1 SEHNR and CDR2 FQNEAQ (reference sequence). V was pared by 1 base and J by 3 bases, with 4 bases between. The length of the CDR3 is 12 residues.

This clonotype occurred a few times. This rearrangement joins TRBV5-5 to TRBJ2-5, with TRBD1 identical over 8 bases. Trimming removed 1 base from V and 1 base from J; junction bases left unmatched: 3. CDR3 length: 15 residues. CDR1 SGHKS and CDR2 YYEKEE come from the germline V gene (reference sequence). The CDR3 reads CASSLPGQGQETQYF. In nucleotides, the CDR3 is TGTGCCAGCAGCTTGCCCGGACAGGGCCAAGAGACCCAGTACTTC.

The chain employs TRBV6-1 and TRBJ2-7; 7 bases match TRBD1. Trimming at V came to 6 bases and at J to 3 bases, leaving 11 bases not matched to a gene. Germline loops: CDR1 MNHNS, CDR2 SASEGT. This CDR3 has 15 residues. The CDR3 nucleotides read TGTGCCAGCAGAGCTAGGACAGGTGAATACTACGAGCAGTACTTC. Residues: CASRARTGEYYEQYF.

Turning to this clonotype: A much bigger clone sits one base away, suggesting this may be a read error. The chain couples TRBV11-2 to TRBJ1-1; 9 bases are a match to TRBD1. The CDR3 is 14 amino acids. Per the germline V gene, CDR1 is SGHAT and CDR2 is FQNNGV. Trimming at V came to 6 bases and at J to 9 bases, leaving 11 bases not matched to a gene. DNA for the CDR3: TGTGCCAGCAGTGCGGACAGGGGCGTTATTAAAGCTTTCTTT. Amino acids: CASSADRGVIKAFF.

This clonotype was counted between two and nine times. The chain has TRBV7-3 and TRBJ2-1, with TRBD2 matching 7 bases. Germline loops: CDR1 SGHTA, CDR2 FQGTGA. This CDR3 is built from 16 residues. V trimming: 5 bases; J trimming: 8 bases; junction bases outside the gene matches: 15. CDR3 sequence reads: CASSPYSAGSGYEQFF. CDR3 nucleotide sequence: TGTGCCAGCAGCCCCTATTCAGCGGGGAGCGGCTATGAGCAGTTCTTC. The variable domain in full, completed from reference TRBV7-3 and TRBJ2-1, reads GAGVSQTPSNKVTEKGKYVELRCDPISGHTALYWYRQSLGQGPEFLIYFQGTGAADDSGLPNDRFFAVRPEGSVSTLKIQRTERGDSAVYLCASSPYSAGSGYEQFFGPGTRLTVL.

A few counts support this clonotype. The chain has TRBV10-3 and TRBJ1-1, with D tentatively TRBD1 (6 bases). The V gene's germline CDR1 is ENHRY and CDR2 SYGVKD. V lost 2 bases and J 5 bases, leaving 15 bases between the germline ends. The CDR3 is made up of 15 amino acids. The CDR3 bases are TGTGCCATCAGTGAGATTAGTGGGGGCTGGACTGAAGCTTTCTTT. Translated, it gives CAISEISGGWTEAFF.

This chain uses TRBV30 with TRBJ1-5; 7 bases fit TRBD1. This CDR3 has 13 amino acids. The germline gives CDR1 GTSNPN, CDR2 SVGIG (reference sequence). V trimming: 3 bases; J trimming: 3 bases; junction bases outside the gene matches: 2. The CDR3 protein is CAWSDRDNQPQHF. For the CDR3, the DNA is TGTGCCTGGAGCGACAGGGACAATCAGCCCCAGCATTTT.

With regard to this clonotype: One base away lies a much larger clone, so this may be a sequencing read error. The chain is built from TRBV6-1 and TRBJ1-1; TRBD1 agrees at 7 bases. The CDR3 sequence is 14 residues long. Germline lookup yields CDR1 MNHNS and CDR2 SASEGT. CDR3 sequence: CASGEQGPGTEAFF. Here the CDR3 DNA reads TGTGCCAGCGGTGAACAGGGGCCGGGGACTGAAGCTTTCTTT.

This clonotype was counted a few times. The chain couples TRBV6-9 to TRBJ2-2, with D tentatively TRBD1 or TRBD2 (5 bases each). CDR3 length equals 13 residues. With 3 bases removed from V and 6 bases from J, the gap between germline ends came to 8 bases. Looked up from germline, CDR1 is MNHGY and CDR2 is SVAAGI. This CDR3 reads CASSYGAAGELFF. CDR3 DNA sequence: TGTGCCAGCAGTTACGGGGCTGCCGGGGAGCTGTTTTTT.

The chain carries TRBV2 and TRBJ2-1; TRBD2 is a possible D gene (6 bases). Looked up from germline, CDR1 is SNHLY and CDR2 is FYNNEI. V lost 2 bases, J lost 4 bases, and 18 bases lay in between. The CDR3 contains 17 residues. CDR3: CASSEILGDSRYNEQFF. CDR3 DNA sequence: TGTGCCAGCAGTGAAATATTGGGGGACTCGCGATACAATGAGCAGTTCTTC.

This clonotype was detected only a few times. The V and J genes are TRBV18 and TRBJ2-4; D is undetermined. Germline V lookup: CDR1 KGHSH, CDR2 LQKENI. The V and J ends lost 6 bases and 0 bases respectively, with 9 bases between them. There are 14 residues in the CDR3. CDR3 sequence reads: CASSPDIAKNIQYF. DNA of the CDR3: TGTGCCAGCTCGCCCGATATAGCCAAAAACATTCAGTACTTC.

The CDR3 loop is CATSRGADTYEQYF. CDR3 sequence (DNA): TGTGCCACCAGCAGGGGAGCGGATACCTACGAGCAGTACTTC. V and J are TRBV15 and TRBJ2-7, with a possible D match to TRBD2 (5 bases). The CDR3 loop spans 14 amino acids. CDR1 is LNHNV and CDR2 is YYDKDF in the germline V gene (reference sequence). Trimming took 3 bases from V and 2 from J, leaving 11 bases between them.

The chain uses TRBV6-5 and TRBJ2-1; 7 bases align to TRBD2. V dropped 0 bases and J dropped 8; count of bases not matched to a gene: 7. The CDR3 totals 15 residues. Per germline, CDR1 MNHEY and CDR2 SVGAGI. The CDR3 sequence: CASSYSRAGSYEQFF. CDR3 sequence (DNA): TGTGCCAGCAGTTACTCGAGAGCGGGAAGCTATGAGCAGTTCTTC.

This chain uses TRBV30 with TRBJ1-1; D remains unclear. V lost 2 bases, J lost 2 bases, and 6 bases lay in between. This CDR3 region has 12 residues. The V gene's germline CDR1 is GTSNPN and CDR2 SVGIG (reference sequence). CDR3 amino acids: CAWSRYNTEAFF. The CDR3 coding sequence is TGTGCCTGGAGTCGGTACAACACTGAAGCTTTCTTT.

This clonotype was counted at least ten times. The rearrangement links TRBV6-1 to TRBJ2-7, with D unresolved. The CDR3 consists of 16 residues. Per the germline V gene, CDR1 is MNHNS and CDR2 is SASEGT. Trimming took 8 bases from V and 3 from J, leaving 23 bases between them. CDR3 region: CASSKGRENQVYEQYF. DNA of the CDR3: TGTGCCAGCTCCAAGGGAAGGGAAAATCAGGTCTACGAGCAGTACTTC.

CDR3 loop: CASSPAGRAGFTPLHF. The DNA for the CDR3 is TGTGCCAGCAGCCCGGCGGGCAGGGCTGGTTTCACACCCCTCCACTTT. This sequence joins TRBV7-6 and TRBJ1-6, with D possibly being TRBD1 (5 bases). Germline V gene sequence: CDR1 SGHVS, CDR2 FNYEAQ. With 5 bases removed from V and 11 bases from J, the gap between germline ends came to 22 bases. This CDR3 comprises 16 residues.

This clonotype was seen at least ten times. At one of its ends the junction is not consistent with the germline gene, which may arise from a read error. This chain uses TRBV2 with TRBJ2-5, with D unclear. This CDR3 contains 14 residues. Germline assignment: CDR1 SNHLY and CDR2 FYNNEI. The CDR3, as DNA: TGTGCCAGCAGTGAACACCTAGACCAGGAGACCCAGTACTTC. Amino acid sequence: CASSEHLDQETQYF.

The DNA of the CDR3 is TGCAGTGCAAAAGACGGCTATAGCAATCAGCCCCAGCATTTT. Protein product: CSAKDGYSNQPQHF. The rearrangement joins TRBV20-1 to TRBJ1-5, with D unclear. The CDR3 consists of 14 residues. V was pared by 6 bases and J by 0 bases, with 12 bases between. Per germline, CDR1 DFQATT and CDR2 SNEGSKA (reference sequence).

J is TRBJ1-1 and V is TRBV7-9, with a possible D match to TRBD1 (6 bases). V was clipped by 1 base and J by 1 base, with 10 bases between them. The CDR3 contains 15 residues. Germline CDR1 and CDR2: SEHNR and FQNEAQ (reference sequence). The CDR3 DNA reads as TGTGCCAGCAGCTTAGTGAGGGGGAGGAACACTGAAGCTTTCTTT. It yields the protein CASSLVRGRNTEAFF.